This TCR beta chain was obtained from a study of T cell clonality in common variable immunodeficiency (dated by TCRdb to the mid-2010s). What the study reported, not specific to this receptor: Increased TCRbeta clonality was found in CVID subjects compared with healthy controls (t-test p = 0.018), with the increase being most characteristic of about a third of subjects. CVID TCRbeta sequences were reported to have fewer deletions and N-nucleotide insertions and to lack highly modified clones with 13 or more V deletions. It was noted by the authors that sequencing of the repertoires of T cell subpopulations would be needed to clarify the cause of the increased clonality in CVID. Fewer TCRbeta clones were shared among CVID subjects than among healthy controls (p < 0.0001). Despite equal DNA input, controls averaged about 79,000 unique sequences per sample versus about 31,547 in CVID samples. Correlations between repertoire features and clinical complications were limited by patient heterogeneity within the CVID cohort.

This clone was recorded at least ten times. It lacks a known antigen. The read gets to within 3 residues of the CDR3 end, and the germline J gene fills in the rest. For sequencing, equivalent amounts of genomic DNA were input from CVID and control samples. For every sample, a 60 bp segment covering the rearranged TCRbeta CDR3 region was amplified and then sequenced. The immunoSEQ assay, a bias-corrected multiplex PCR combined with high-throughput sequencing, was used to amplify TCRbeta. In the source study's methods: Every unique nucleotide sequence counted as a clone and was annotated with V, D and J genes, copy number and frequency. Sequences were labeled productive if in frame, and non-productive if out of frame or containing stop codons. As previously described, clonality was calculated on the basis of Shannon's entropy. The predicted amino acid sequences of productive clones were used to derive mean CDR3 Kyte-Doolittle hydropathy. Scaled V gene usage was hierarchically clustered using Manhattan distance and complete linkage with the R hclust function. To assess clone sharing by CDR3 amino acid sequence, 12 repertoires per group were resampled over 100 rounds. The repertoires were screened for 55 to 75 published EBV-specific TCRbeta sequences and roughly 240 published CMV-specific TCRbeta sequences. After two CVID samples that produced fewer than 10,000 sequences were dropped from the analysis, some 43 CVID repertoires remained. The clones in this table, taken by TCRdb from immuneACCESS, are in-frame only. Not every clone is retained; where verified, under half of the shortfall comes from an unresolved V gene, and the cause of the rest is unknown. V, J and clone size reflect that table, while D and trimming were determined from the DNA. For this sample, approximately 51,000 clones are listed, none of them singletons. The ten largest clonotypes hold approximately 5.9% of the sample.

Unmatched junction bases come to 1, with V trimmed by 8 bases and J by 0 bases. Its CDR3 holds 13 amino acids, cysteine through phenylalanine. Of the CDR3's DNA, 30 bases were read; they are in frame from base 1. The germline V gene supplies CDR1 MRHNA and CDR2 SNTAGT. Predominantly Caucasian heritage was noted among both the CVID patients and the healthy controls. Heparinized peripheral whole blood samples of about 5 to 8 ml were obtained from each donor. TCRbeta CDR3 repertoires were sequenced from genomic DNA of adults with common variable immune deficiency (CVID) and healthy adult controls. The control group was made up of some 22 healthy adult volunteers (about 10 male and approximately twelve female) whose ages ranged from about 20 to 66 years, with a mean age of approximately 35. Diluted blood was subjected to density centrifugation over Hypaque 1077 or Ficoll-Paque for isolation of peripheral blood mononuclear cells. Genomic DNA was extracted from unsorted mononuclear cells by Qiagen column purification or by a centrifugation-based method.

The receptor's source is a person aged 18 to 70 in good health. Sequenced input: peripheral blood mononuclear cells. The V and J segments used are TRBV6-4 and TRBJ2-3, with 8 middle bases fitting TRBD2. Incomplete CDR3 DNA: TGTGCCAGCTCTAGCGGGAGCACAGATACG. This is translated as CASSSGSTDT. The CDR3 in full is CASSSGSTDTQYF.